The sequence of this T cell receptor (beta chain) was determined in a study of T-cell reconstitution after alpha-beta-depleted transplantation in children. The germline V gene has CDR1 MDHEN and CDR2 SYDVKM. CDR3 length: 13 amino acids. The V end was cut by 5 bases, the J end by 10 bases, with 17 bases between. This sample's TCRbeta library carried unique molecular identifier barcodes. TCRdb analysed the PCR reads with MiXCR anew, one entry per CDR3 protein. The sample lists about 500,000 distinct CDR3 sequences; less than 35% were seen once. The J gene is TRBJ2-5, the V gene TRBV28, with unresolved D. Sequencing was performed on PBMCs from the stem cell graft donor, taken from the stem cell graft. The origin of this receptor is a human donor who donated a stem cell graft to a child with aplastic anemia. Here the CDR3 DNA reads TGTGCCAGCAGTCAATTGACCCTCAAAGGCCAGTACTTC. This sequence encodes CASSQLTLKGQYF.